The 23 T cell receptor beta chains reported below all come from one sample, sequenced in a study of blood T cell repertoires in COVID-19. Clones were read by immunoSEQ multiplex PCR, and TCRdb kept only the in-frame ones, dropping some. Among over 100,000 clones listed, about 72% were seen once. The sequenced sample consisted of peripheral blood. Every receptor here comes from a man between 60 and 70 years old with active or convalescent COVID-19.

V usage is TRBV6-5 and J usage is TRBJ2-7; TRBD1 agrees at 7 bases. V lost 0 bases and J lost 3; bases outside the gene matches: 2. The CDR3 is made up of 14 amino acids. Germline CDR1 reads MNHEY; CDR2 reads SVGAGI. The CDR3 loop reads CASSYSRDSYEQYF. DNA for the CDR3: TGTGCCAGCAGTTACTCCCGGGACAGCTACGAGCAGTACTTC.

The gene calls are TRBV7-2 and TRBJ2-7; TRBD2 matches at 7 bases. Germline V gives CDR1 SGHTA, CDR2 FQGNSA. The V segment lost 1 base and the J segment 3 bases; nucleotides outside the gene matches: 3. The CDR3 has 14 residues. The DNA for the CDR3 is TGTGCCAGCAGCTTAGTGGGACTATTCTACGAGCAGTACTTC. This gives the protein CASSLVGLFYEQYF. Complete variable domain (other parts from reference TRBV7-2 and TRBJ2-7): GAGVSQSPSNKVTEKGKDVELRCDPISGHTALYWYRQSLGQGLEFLIYFQGNSAPDKSGLPSDRFSAERTGGSVSTLTIQRTQQEDSAVYLCASSLVGLFYEQYFGPGTRLTVT.

This clone was counted a few times. This chain connects TRBV29-1 to TRBJ2-3; a weak D match, TRBD2 (6 bases). Trimming stripped 6 bases from V and 2 bases from J, with 12 bases between. The CDR3 spans 13 residues. CDR1 is SQVTM, CDR2 ANQGSEA, per germline. The CDR3 nucleotides are TGCAGCGTCAGGCGGGGTGTCACAGATACGCAGTATTTT. This codes for CSVRRGVTDTQYF.

The J gene is TRBJ1-5, the V gene TRBV9, with 7 bases fitting TRBD1. J was trimmed by 7 bases and V by 4 bases; bases with no gene match: 8. This CDR3 has 14 amino acids. Looked up from germline, CDR1 is SGDLS and CDR2 is YYNGEE. The CDR3 sequence: CASSPGTDRQPQHF. Here the CDR3 DNA reads TGTGCCAGCAGCCCTGGGACAGATCGGCAGCCCCAGCATTTT. Looking up the rest from reference TRBV9 and TRBJ1-5 gives the full variable domain: DSGVTQTPKHLITATGQRVTLRCSPRSGDLSVYWYQQSLDQGLQFLIQYYNGEERAKGNILERFSAQQFPDLHSELNLSSLELGDSALYFCASSPGTDRQPQHFGDGTRLSIL.

V is TRBV21-1 and J is TRBJ2-1; the tabulated D call, TRBD2, remains unverified against the DNA. TRBV21-1 is deemed a pseudogene. This CDR3 is 18 amino acids long. The CDR3 loop reads CASSKAGYLAGTYNEQFF. CDR3 coding DNA: TGTGCCAGCAGCAAAGCCGGGTACCTCGCGGGTACCTACAATGAGCAGTTCTTC.

The chain uses TRBV7-9 and TRBJ2-1; TRBD1 matches at 7 bases. This CDR3 has 14 amino acids. Per germline, CDR1 SEHNR and CDR2 FQNEAQ (reference sequence). Trimming cost V 7 bases and J 9 bases; bases outside gene matches: 12. CDR3 amino acids: CASTQGDPVSEQFF. The CDR3 DNA reads TGTGCCAGCACCCAGGGGGACCCCGTTTCTGAGCAGTTCTTC.

This chain joins TRBV5-1 and TRBJ2-5, with a possible D match to TRBD2 (5 bases). V was cut by 1 base and J by 3 bases, with 7 bases left in between. The CDR3 has 13 amino acids. Germline CDR1 reads SGHRS; CDR2 reads YFSETQ. The CDR3 DNA follows: TGCGCCAGCAGCTTGCAAGCGGAAGAGACCCAGTACTTC. The encoded protein is CASSLQAEETQYF.

The rearrangement links TRBV18 to TRBJ2-5; TRBD1 matches at 7 bases. Per germline, CDR1 KGHSH and CDR2 LQKENI. J lost 5 bases, V lost 2 bases, and 5 bases had no gene match. The CDR3 consists of 14 residues. The CDR3 sequence is CASSPSRGRETQYF. CDR3 coding DNA: TGTGCCAGCTCACCATCGAGGGGGCGGGAGACCCAGTACTTC.

This chain joins TRBV6-6 and TRBJ2-7; 11 nucleotides match TRBD1. The J segment lost 7 bases and the V segment lost 2 bases, leaving 7 bases of the junction unmatched. The germline CDR1 and CDR2 sequences are MNHNY and SVGAGI (reference sequence). The CDR3 consists of 15 residues. The CDR3 loop is CASSYGRTGGFEQYF. CDR3 nucleotides: TGTGCCAGCAGTTACGGCCGGACAGGGGGCTTTGAGCAGTACTTC.

The V call is TRBV18, the J call TRBJ2-1, with 11 bases lining up with TRBD2. Germline V gives CDR1 KGHSH, CDR2 LQKENI. This CDR3 comprises 15 residues. With V trimmed by 3 bases and J by 8 bases, 6 bases remained unmatched. The DNA for the CDR3 is TGTGCCAGCTCACCGACTAGCGGGACGATCGATGAGCAGTTCTTC. It is translated as CASSPTSGTIDEQFF.

V is TRBV6-5 and J is TRBJ1-6; the D gene is possibly TRBD1 (5 bases). Germline values: CDR1 MNHEY, CDR2 SVGAGI. The CDR3 consists of 14 residues. Trimming stripped 8 bases from V and 8 bases from J, with 16 bases between. This CDR3 reads CASAGGAGHSPLHF. CDR3 nucleotides: TGTGCCAGCGCCGGAGGGGCGGGACATTCACCCCTCCACTTT.

The chain recombines TRBV4-3 with TRBJ1-4, with unresolved D. Germline V gene lookup returns CDR1 LGHNA and CDR2 YSLEER. This CDR3 spans 14 amino acids. V was trimmed by 4 bases and J by 6 bases, leaving 12 bases between them. The CDR3 sequence is CASSPGGRDEKLFF. The CDR3, as DNA: TGCGCCAGCAGCCCCGGAGGAAGGGATGAAAAACTGTTTTTT.

The V and J genes are TRBV6-5 and TRBJ1-1; no reliable D call. This CDR3 spans 14 amino acids. The ends were cut back, 2 bases at V and 0 bases at J, with 7 bases in the middle. Germline CDR1 reads MNHEY; CDR2 reads SVGAGI. CDR3 DNA sequence: TGTGCCAGCAGTTACAAACAGATGAACACTGAAGCTTTCTTT. Encoded protein: CASSYKQMNTEAFF.

V usage is TRBV7-6 and J usage is TRBJ1-1; D is uncertain. This CDR3 contains 14 residues. Germline V gene sequence: CDR1 SGHVS, CDR2 FNYEAQ. Trimming left V 5 bases short and J 5 bases short, with 15 bases between. The CDR3 DNA is TGTGCCAGCAGCATATTCCAGGAGGGTACTGAAGCTTTCTTT. It specifies CASSIFQEGTEAFF.

The V call is TRBV9, the J call TRBJ1-6; the match to TRBD1 covers 10 bases. The CDR3 runs 17 residues. Germline V gene lookup returns CDR1 SGDLS and CDR2 YYNGEE. With V trimmed by 3 bases and J by 1 base, 4 bases remained unmatched. The CDR3 DNA reads as TGTGCCAGCAGCGATCGACAGGGGGCGTCCTATAATTCACCCCTCCACTTT. This encodes CASSDRQGASYNSPLHF.

This clone was seen a single time. This rearrangement joins TRBV7-2 to TRBJ1-5, with 10 bases matching TRBD1. This CDR3 region has 15 residues. Germline V gene data show CDR1 as SGHTA and CDR2 as FQGNSA. Trimming removed 3 bases from V and 8 bases from J; junction bases left unmatched: 7. CDR3 in amino acids: CASSLDRGSGKPQHF. As DNA, the CDR3 is TGTGCCAGCAGCTTGGACAGGGGGTCGGGAAAGCCCCAGCATTTT.

V is TRBV11-1 and J is TRBJ2-7, with 8 positions matching TRBD1. This CDR3 has 15 residues. J gave up 0 bases and V 3 bases, and 4 bases lay outside the gene matches. Germline V lookup: CDR1 SGHAT, CDR2 FQDESV (reference sequence). The CDR3 region is CASSFRTGSSYEQYF. CDR3 nucleotides: TGTGCCAGCAGCTTTCGGACAGGGAGCTCCTACGAGCAGTACTTC.

The chain recombines TRBV28 with TRBJ2-5, with D possibly matching TRBD1 (5 bases). Germline CDR1 and CDR2: MDHEN and SYDVKM. V dropped 5 bases and J dropped 2 bases, with 9 bases sitting between them. This CDR3 spans 13 amino acids. CDR3 in amino acids: CASSRTRQETQYF. CDR3 in DNA: TGTGCCAGCAGTCGGACAAGACAAGAGACCCAGTACTTC.

This clone was detected once. The chain is built from TRBV6-1 and TRBJ2-7; 7 bases line up with TRBD2. The CDR3 loop spans 14 amino acids. Trimming took 2 bases from V and 4 from J; bases not matched to a gene: 5. The germline CDR1 and CDR2 sequences are MNHNS and SASEGT. The DNA of the CDR3 is TGTGCCAGCAGTGAATGGGGGGGGTTGTACGAGCAGTACGTC. Translating it yields CASSEWGGLYEQYV.

The chain carries TRBV5-1 and TRBJ1-2; the D is unclear. Trimming stripped 0 bases from V and 4 bases from J, with 10 bases between. This CDR3 spans 14 amino acids. The germline gives CDR1 SGHRS, CDR2 YFSETQ. CDR3 amino acids: CASSLVEGLYGYTF. The CDR3 DNA reads as TGCGCCAGCAGCTTGGTAGAGGGCCTCTATGGCTACACCTTC. Combining the CDR3 with reference TRBV5-1 and TRBJ1-2 gives the whole variable domain KAGVTQTPRYLIKTRGQQVTLSCSPISGHRSVSWYQQTPGQGLQFLFEYFSETQRNKGNFPGRFSGRQFSNSRSEMNVSTLELGDSALYLCASSLVEGLYGYTFGSGTRLTVV.

V gene TRBV28 combines with J gene TRBJ1-4, with TRBD1 matching 9 bases. From germline, CDR1 is MDHEN and CDR2 SYDVKM. The CDR3 loop spans 16 amino acids. Trimming at V came to 4 bases and at J to 4 bases, leaving 7 bases not matched to a gene. DNA of the CDR3: TGTGCCAGCAGTTCTTTAAAGGGACAGGGTAATGAAAAACTGTTTTTT. Its protein product is CASSSLKGQGNEKLFF.

The rearrangement joins TRBV7-8 to TRBJ2-7, with 8 bases matching TRBD2. Germline V gene lookup returns CDR1 SGHVS and CDR2 FQNEAQ. V shed 5 bases, J shed 3 bases, and the junction held 15 bases outside the gene matches. The CDR3 runs 17 residues. The CDR3 DNA is TGTGCCAGCAGCCACGAATCGGGGGGGAGGATTAACTACGAGCAGTACTTC. It translates to CASSHESGGRINYEQYF.

The chain is built from TRBV12-3 or TRBV12-4 and TRBJ2-5, with TRBD1 as a possible D gene (6 bases). The CDR3 sequence is 13 residues long. Deletions cut 8 bases from V and 3 bases from J, with 13 bases between. CDR3 amino acids: CASRRTVEETQYF. The DNA for the CDR3 is TGTGCCAGCCGTAGGACAGTCGAAGAGACCCAGTACTTC.